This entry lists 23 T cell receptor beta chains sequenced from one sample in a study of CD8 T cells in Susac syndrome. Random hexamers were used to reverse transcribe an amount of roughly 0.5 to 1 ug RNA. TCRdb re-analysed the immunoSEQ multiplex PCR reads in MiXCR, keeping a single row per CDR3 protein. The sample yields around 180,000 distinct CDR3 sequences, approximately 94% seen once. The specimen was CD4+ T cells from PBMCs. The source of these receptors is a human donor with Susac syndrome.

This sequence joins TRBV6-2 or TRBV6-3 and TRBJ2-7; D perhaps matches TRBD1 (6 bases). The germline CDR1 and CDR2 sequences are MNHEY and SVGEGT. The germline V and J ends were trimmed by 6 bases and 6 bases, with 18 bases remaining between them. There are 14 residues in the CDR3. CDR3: CASRWTAGVGEQYF. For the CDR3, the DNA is TGTGCCAGCAGGTGGACAGCCGGAGTCGGCGAGCAGTACTTC.

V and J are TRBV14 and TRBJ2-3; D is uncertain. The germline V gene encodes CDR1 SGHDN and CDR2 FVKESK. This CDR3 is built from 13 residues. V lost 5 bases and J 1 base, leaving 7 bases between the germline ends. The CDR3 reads CASSVQGTDTQYF. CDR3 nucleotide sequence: TGTGCCAGCAGCGTCCAGGGCACAGATACGCAGTATTTT.

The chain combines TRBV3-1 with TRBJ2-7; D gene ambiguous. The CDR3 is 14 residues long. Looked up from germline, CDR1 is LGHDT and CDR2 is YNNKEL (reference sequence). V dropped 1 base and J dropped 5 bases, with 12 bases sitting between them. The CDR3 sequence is CASSQGGLIHEQYF. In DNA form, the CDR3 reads TGTGCCAGCAGCCAAGGGGGTCTTATCCACGAGCAGTACTTC.

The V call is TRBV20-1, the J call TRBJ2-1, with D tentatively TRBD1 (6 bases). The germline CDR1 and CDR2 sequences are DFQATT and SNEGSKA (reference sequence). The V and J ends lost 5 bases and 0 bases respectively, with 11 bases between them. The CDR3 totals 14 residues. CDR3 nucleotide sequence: TGCAGTGCTCCGCGGACAGTCTCCTACAATGAGCAGTTCTTC. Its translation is CSAPRTVSYNEQFF.

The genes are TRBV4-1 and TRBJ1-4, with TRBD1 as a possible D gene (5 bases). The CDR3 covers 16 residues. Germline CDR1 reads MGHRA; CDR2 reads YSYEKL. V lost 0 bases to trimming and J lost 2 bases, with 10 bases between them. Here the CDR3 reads CASSQDLWGTNEKLFF. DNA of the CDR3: TGCGCCAGCAGCCAAGATCTTTGGGGGACTAATGAAAAACTGTTTTTT.

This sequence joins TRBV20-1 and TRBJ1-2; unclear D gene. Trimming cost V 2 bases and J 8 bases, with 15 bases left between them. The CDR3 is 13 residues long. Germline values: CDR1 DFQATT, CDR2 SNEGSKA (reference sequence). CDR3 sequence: CSARREGFGGYTF. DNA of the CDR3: TGCAGTGCTAGAAGGGAAGGTTTCGGCGGCTACACCTTC.

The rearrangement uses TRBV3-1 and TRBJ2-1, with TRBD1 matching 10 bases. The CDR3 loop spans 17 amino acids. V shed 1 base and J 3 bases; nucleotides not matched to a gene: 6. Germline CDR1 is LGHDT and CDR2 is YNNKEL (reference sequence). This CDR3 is CASSQVAGTGDYNEQFF. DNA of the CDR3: TGTGCCAGCAGCCAAGTAGCCGGGACAGGGGACTACAATGAGCAGTTCTTC.

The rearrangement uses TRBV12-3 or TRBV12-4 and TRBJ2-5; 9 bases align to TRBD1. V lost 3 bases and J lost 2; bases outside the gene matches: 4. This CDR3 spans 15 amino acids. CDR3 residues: CASSFWDRAQETQYF. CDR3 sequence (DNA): TGTGCCAGCAGTTTCTGGGACAGGGCTCAAGAGACCCAGTACTTC.

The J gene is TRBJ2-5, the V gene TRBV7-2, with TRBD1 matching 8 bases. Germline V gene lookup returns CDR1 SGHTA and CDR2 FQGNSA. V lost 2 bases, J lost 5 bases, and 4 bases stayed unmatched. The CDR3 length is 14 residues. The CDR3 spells CASSLQGAVETQYF. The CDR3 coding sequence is TGTGCCAGCAGCTTACAGGGGGCGGTTGAGACCCAGTACTTC.

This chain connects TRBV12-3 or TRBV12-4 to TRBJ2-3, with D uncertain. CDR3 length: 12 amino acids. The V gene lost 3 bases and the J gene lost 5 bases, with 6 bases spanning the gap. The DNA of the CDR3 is TGTGCCAGCAGTTTGCTAATAGATACGCAGTATTTT. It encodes CASSLLIDTQYF.

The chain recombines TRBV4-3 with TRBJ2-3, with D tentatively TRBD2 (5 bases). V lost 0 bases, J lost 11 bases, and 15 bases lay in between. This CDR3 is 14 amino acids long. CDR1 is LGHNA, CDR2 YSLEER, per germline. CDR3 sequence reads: CASSQDVRGRMQYF. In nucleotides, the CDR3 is TGCGCCAGCAGCCAAGATGTTAGAGGGCGGATGCAGTATTTT.

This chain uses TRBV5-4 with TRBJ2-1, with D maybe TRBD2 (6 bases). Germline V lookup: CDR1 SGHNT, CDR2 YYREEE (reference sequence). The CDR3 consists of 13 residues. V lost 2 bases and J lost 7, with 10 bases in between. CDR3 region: CASSLGGRNEQFF. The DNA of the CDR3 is TGTGCCAGCAGCTTAGGAGGGCGGAATGAGCAGTTCTTC.

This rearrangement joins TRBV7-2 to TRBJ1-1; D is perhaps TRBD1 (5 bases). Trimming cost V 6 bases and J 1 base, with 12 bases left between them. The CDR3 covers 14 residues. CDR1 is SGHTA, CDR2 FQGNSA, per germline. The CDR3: CASRPQASNTEAFF. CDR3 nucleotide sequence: TGTGCCAGCAGACCACAGGCGTCGAACACTGAAGCTTTCTTT.

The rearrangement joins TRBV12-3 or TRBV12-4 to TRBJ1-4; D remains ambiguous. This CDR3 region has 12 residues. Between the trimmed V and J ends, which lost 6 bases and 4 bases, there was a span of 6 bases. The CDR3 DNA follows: TGTGCCAGCAGGGAGCTTAATGAAAAACTGTTTTTT. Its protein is CASRELNEKLFF.

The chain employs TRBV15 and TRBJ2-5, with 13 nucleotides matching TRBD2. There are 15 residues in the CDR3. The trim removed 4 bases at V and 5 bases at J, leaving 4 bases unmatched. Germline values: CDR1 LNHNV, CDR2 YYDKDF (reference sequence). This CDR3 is CATSTGTSGEETQYF. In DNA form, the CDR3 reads TGTGCCACCAGCACCGGGACTAGCGGGGAGGAGACCCAGTACTTC.

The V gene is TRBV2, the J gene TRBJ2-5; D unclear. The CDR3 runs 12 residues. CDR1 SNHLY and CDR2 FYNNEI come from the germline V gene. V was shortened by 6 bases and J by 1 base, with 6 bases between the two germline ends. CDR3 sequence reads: CASRLIQETQYF. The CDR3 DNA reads TGTGCCAGCAGGCTAATCCAAGAGACCCAGTACTTC.

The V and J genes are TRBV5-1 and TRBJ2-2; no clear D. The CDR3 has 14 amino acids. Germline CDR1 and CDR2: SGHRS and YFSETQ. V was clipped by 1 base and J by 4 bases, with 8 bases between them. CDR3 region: CASSLFSTTGELFF. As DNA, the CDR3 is TGCGCCAGCAGCTTGTTTAGCACCACCGGGGAGCTGTTTTTT.

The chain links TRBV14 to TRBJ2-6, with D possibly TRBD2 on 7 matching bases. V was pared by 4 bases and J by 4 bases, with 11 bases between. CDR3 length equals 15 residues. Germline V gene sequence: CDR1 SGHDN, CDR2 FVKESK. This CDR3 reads CASSRGGAGANVLTF. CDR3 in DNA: TGTGCCAGCAGCCGGGGGGGCGCAGGGGCCAACGTCCTGACTTTC.

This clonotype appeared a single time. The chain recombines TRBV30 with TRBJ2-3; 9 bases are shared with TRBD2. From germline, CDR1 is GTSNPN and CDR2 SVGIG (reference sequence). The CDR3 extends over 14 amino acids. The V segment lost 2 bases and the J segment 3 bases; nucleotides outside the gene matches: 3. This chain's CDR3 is CAWSWAGGTDTQYF. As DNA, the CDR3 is TGTGCCTGGAGTTGGGCGGGGGGGACAGATACGCAGTATTTT.

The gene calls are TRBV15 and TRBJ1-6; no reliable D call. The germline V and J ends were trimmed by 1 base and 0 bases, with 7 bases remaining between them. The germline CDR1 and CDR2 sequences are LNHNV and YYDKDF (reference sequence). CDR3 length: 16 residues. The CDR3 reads CATSRGVSSYNSPLHF. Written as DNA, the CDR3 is TGTGCCACCAGCAGAGGTGTAAGCTCCTATAATTCACCCCTCCACTTT.

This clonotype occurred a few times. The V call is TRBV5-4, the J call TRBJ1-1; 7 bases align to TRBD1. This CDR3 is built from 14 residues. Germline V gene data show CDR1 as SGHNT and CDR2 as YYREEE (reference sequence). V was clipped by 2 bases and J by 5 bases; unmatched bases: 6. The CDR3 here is CASSLSQGGTEAFF. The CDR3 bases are TGTGCCAGCAGCTTATCTCAGGGGGGGACTGAAGCTTTCTTT.

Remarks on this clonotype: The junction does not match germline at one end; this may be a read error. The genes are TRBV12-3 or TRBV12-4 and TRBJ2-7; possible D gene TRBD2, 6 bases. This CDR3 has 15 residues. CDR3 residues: CASRLAEGPSYEQYF. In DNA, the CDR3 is TGTGCCAGCAGGTTAGCGGAGGGGCCATCCTACGAGCAGTACTTC.

The CDR3 protein is CASSQDYAGAHYGYTF. CDR3 nucleotides: TGTGCCAGCAGCCAAGATTACGCGGGGGCTCACTATGGCTACACCTTC. The chain is built from TRBV3-1 and TRBJ1-2, with TRBD1 as a possible D gene (6 bases). The CDR3 has 16 amino acids. The V end lost 0 bases, the J end lost 3 bases, and 14 bases lay between the germline ends. Germline V gives CDR1 LGHDT, CDR2 YNNKEL (reference sequence).